Presented here are 11 T cell receptor beta chains from one specimen sequenced in a study of blood T cell repertoires in COVID-19. Some clones are missing from TCRdb's copy, which holds only in-frame ones; the method was immunoSEQ multiplex PCR. The data contain some 240,000 clones, 82% of them seen just once; the ten biggest clones take up 9.5% to 15%. Sequences were obtained from peripheral blood. These receptors came from a woman aged 55-69 years with active or convalescent COVID-19.

V gene TRBV2 combines with J gene TRBJ1-1; D is unresolved. The germline V and J ends were trimmed by 9 bases and 3 bases, with 5 bases remaining between them. The CDR3 sequence is 10 residues long. Germline lookup yields CDR1 SNHLY and CDR2 FYNNEI. CDR3 amino acids: CASGDTEAFF. DNA for the CDR3: TGTGCCAGTGGAGACACTGAAGCTTTCTTT.

This clone has only one observation. The V and J genes are TRBV5-6 and TRBJ1-2, with a weak D call TRBD1 (6 bases). Deletions cut 2 bases from V and 7 bases from J, with 18 bases between. This CDR3 has 15 residues. Germline-derived CDR1 and CDR2 are SGHDT and YYEEEE. CDR3 DNA: TGTGCCAGCAGCTTCGTTTCCCGGGGGGCGGGTGGCTACACCTTC. This translates into CASSFVSRGAGGYTF. Combining the CDR3 with reference TRBV5-6 and TRBJ1-2 gives the whole variable domain DAGVTQSPTHLIKTRGQQVTLRCSPKSGHDTVSWYQQALGQGPQFIFQYYEEEERQRGNFPDRFSGHQFPNYSSELNVNALLLGDSALYLCASSFVSRGAGGYTFGSGTRLTVV.

The J gene is TRBJ1-6, the V gene TRBV7-3; D possibly corresponds to TRBD1 (5 bases). The CDR3 totals 15 residues. The germline V gene has CDR1 SGHTA and CDR2 FQGTGA. V was pared by 1 base and J by 8 bases, with 12 bases between. The CDR3 sequence: CASSLMAGKDSPLHF. CDR3 in DNA: TGTGCCAGCAGCTTAATGGCAGGGAAGGATTCACCCCTCCACTTT.

The rearrangement joins TRBV6-5 to TRBJ1-2; 7 nucleotides align to TRBD1. The germline gives CDR1 MNHEY, CDR2 SVGAGI. This CDR3 contains 16 residues. Trimming took 0 bases from V and 5 from J; bases not matched to a gene: 9. The CDR3 DNA follows: TGTGCCAGCAGTTACTCGACAGGGTTGCCCAATTATGGCTACACCTTC. Its protein is CASSYSTGLPNYGYTF.

The chain recombines TRBV7-3 with TRBJ1-1, with D tentatively TRBD1 (6 bases). Germline CDR1 and CDR2: SGHTA and FQGTGA. V dropped 5 bases and J dropped 1 base, with 8 bases sitting between them. This CDR3 is 13 amino acids long. CDR3 loop: CASSTTGNTEAFF. CDR3 nucleotides: TGTGCCAGCAGCACGACAGGGAACACTGAAGCTTTCTTT.

The chain links TRBV7-9 to TRBJ1-1; D might be TRBD1 (5 bases). There are 14 residues in the CDR3. Trimming shortened V by 7 bases and J by 5 bases, and 17 bases separated the two germline ends. Germline CDR1 is SEHNR and CDR2 is FQNEAQ (reference sequence). CDR3 loop: CASMSTNRITEAFF. The CDR3 DNA is TGTGCCAGCATGTCAACCAACAGGATTACTGAAGCTTTCTTT.

This rearrangement joins TRBV27 to TRBJ2-5; 7 bases align to TRBD2. The CDR3 length is 18 residues. V was clipped by 3 bases and J by 0 bases; unmatched bases: 13. Germline V gene data show CDR1 as MNHEY and CDR2 as SMNVEV (reference sequence). CDR3 sequence (DNA): TGTGCCAGCAGTTTGACTAGCCAGGGTTTGGGCTACCAAGAGACCCAGTACTTC. This codes for CASSLTSQGLGYQETQYF.

The chain carries TRBV27 and TRBJ1-1, with D tentatively TRBD1 (5 bases). The germline gives CDR1 MNHEY, CDR2 SMNVEV (reference sequence). The CDR3 consists of 16 residues. The V end was cut by 2 bases, the J end by 0 bases, with 13 bases between. CDR3 sequence: CASSLTAGRMNTEAFF. CDR3 DNA: TGTGCCAGCAGTTTAACCGCGGGACGGATGAACACTGAAGCTTTCTTT.

In this sample, this clone turned up a few times. The CDR3 region is CASSQDLAYTGELFF. The CDR3 DNA sequence: TGTGCCAGCAGCCAAGATTTAGCCTACACCGGGGAGCTGTTTTTT. This sequence joins TRBV14 and TRBJ2-2; D is undetermined. Trimming took off 0 bases at V and 3 bases at J, with 8 bases between the two ends. Germline CDR1 reads SGHDN; CDR2 reads FVKESK. The CDR3 contains 15 residues.

The V gene is TRBV15, the J gene TRBJ1-3; unclear D gene. The CDR3 extends over 14 amino acids. V was cut by 6 bases and J by 1 base, with 10 bases left in between. CDR1 is LNHNV and CDR2 is YYDKDF in the germline V gene (reference sequence). The CDR3 sequence: CATRLTLSGNTIYF. The CDR3, as DNA: TGTGCCACCAGATTGACACTGTCTGGAAACACCATATATTTT.

J is TRBJ2-1 and V is TRBV6-5, with TRBD1 matching over 9 bases. The CDR3 spans 15 residues. The V gene end was trimmed by 4 bases and the J gene end by 5 bases; junction bases not matched to a gene: 6. The germline V gene encodes CDR1 MNHEY and CDR2 SVGAGI. The CDR3 DNA is TGTGCCAGCAGTTTTTCGGGACAGGGTAACAATGAGCAGTTCTTC. It specifies CASSFSGQGNNEQFF.